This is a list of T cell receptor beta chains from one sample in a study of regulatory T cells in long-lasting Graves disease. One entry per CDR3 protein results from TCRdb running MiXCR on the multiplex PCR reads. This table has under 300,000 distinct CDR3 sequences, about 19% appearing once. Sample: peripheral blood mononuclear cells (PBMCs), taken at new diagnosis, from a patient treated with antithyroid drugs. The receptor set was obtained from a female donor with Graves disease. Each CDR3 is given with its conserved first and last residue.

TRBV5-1 CASRARGGAQYF
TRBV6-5 CASSYNPGTAQHF
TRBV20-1 CSASNSGLKSSYNEQFF
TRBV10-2 CASSESRRPGELFF
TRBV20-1 CSAAGHGYGYTF
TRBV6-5 CASSYSLRWTGGEGGYTF
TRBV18 CASSIGQLSGANVLTF
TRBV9 CASRKNTGELFF
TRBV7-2 CASQKGTANTEAFF
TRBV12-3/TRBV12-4 CASSGVGEYFYGYTF
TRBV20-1 CSARPQGSGKGDTQYF
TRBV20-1 CSASQGSNYYEQYF
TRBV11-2 CASSLDGAPETGELFF
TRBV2 CASSDSSYQPQHF
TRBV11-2 CASSQGDRRYNEQFF
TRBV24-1 CATSDLTETGELFF
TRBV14 CASSPPGLAGGRYNEQFF
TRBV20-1 CSAKTSATFTEYF
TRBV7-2 CASSLEMNTEAFF
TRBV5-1 CASSLFSGGDYNEQFF
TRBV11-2 CASSLDPVRVNYGYTF
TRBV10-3 CAISDLAPSTDTQYF
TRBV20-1 CSARASLFTTYEQYF
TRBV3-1 CASSRAGTENTEAFF
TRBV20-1 CSARLTGAAYTLYNEQFF
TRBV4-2 CASSQGLAGGISTDTQYF
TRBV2 CASRRIGNTEAFF
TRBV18 CASSPRQVDTGELFF
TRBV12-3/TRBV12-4 CASSGTGWGYTF
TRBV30 CAWKTTGASNQPQHF
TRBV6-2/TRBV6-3 CASSYTAAYNEQFF
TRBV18 CASSRTGAYEQYF
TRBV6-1 CASNARTGRKAGELFF